What follows are 18 T cell receptor beta chains derived from one specimen sequenced in a study of cytomegalovirus exposure and HLA in healthy donors. This PCR relied on a set of 60 Vbeta primers and 13 Jbeta primers. Sequencing was performed with immunoSEQ multiplex PCR; in TCRdb, only in-frame clones are kept and a portion is missing. The table lists 90,000 to 150,000 clones, 15% to 19% of them singletons. The sequencing input was PBMCs. Receptors originate from a woman under 30 in good health and CMV-seronegative.

This clone was found a few times. V gene TRBV6-4 combines with J gene TRBJ2-1; 11 nucleotides agree with TRBD2. With 5 bases clipped from V and 7 bases from J, the junction kept 7 bases outside the gene matches. Germline loops: CDR1 MRHNA, CDR2 SNTAGT. The length of the CDR3 is 15 residues. DNA of the CDR3: TGTGCCAGCAGTCCTCTAGCGGGGGGCCCAAATGAGCAGTTCTTC. This sequence encodes CASSPLAGGPNEQFF.

In this sample, this clone turned up a few times. The genes are TRBV2 and TRBJ1-1, with 7 bases fitting TRBD1. The junction had 5 bases not matched to a gene; V was cut back by 5 bases and J by 2 bases. In germline, CDR1 is SNHLY, CDR2 FYNNEI. The CDR3 sequence is 14 residues long. Written as DNA, the CDR3 is TGTGCCAGCAGTCTCCAGGGGGTAAACACTGAAGCTTTCTTT. Its protein is CASSLQGVNTEAFF.

The rearrangement joins TRBV29-1 to TRBJ2-5, with 10 bases that match TRBD1. Germline trimming cut 6 bases from V and 5 bases from J; bases unmatched to any gene: 6. The CDR3 consists of 13 residues. Germline loops: CDR1 SQVTM, CDR2 ANQGSEA. CDR3 nucleotides: TGCAGCGTAGCGACAGGGGGCTGGGAGACCCAGTACTTC. This translates into CSVATGGWETQYF.

The chain links TRBV4-1 to TRBJ1-3; D unclear. The CDR3 covers 14 residues. The germline gives CDR1 MGHRA, CDR2 YSYEKL. V was cut by 2 bases and J by 4 bases, with 9 bases left in between. The CDR3 here is CASSQLAAGNTIYF. DNA of the CDR3: TGCGCCAGCAGCCAATTGGCGGCGGGAAACACCATATATTTT.

The chain is built from TRBV28 and TRBJ1-2; D may be TRBD1 (5 bases). Germline-derived CDR1 and CDR2 are MDHEN and SYDVKM. This CDR3 is built from 15 residues. V gave up 7 bases and J gave up 6 bases, with 21 bases separating them. The CDR3: CASTPPGDQSDGYTF. CDR3 DNA: TGTGCCAGCACCCCGCCGGGGGATCAGTCTGATGGCTACACCTTC.

The V gene is TRBV5-6, the J gene TRBJ2-7, with 9 bases identical to TRBD2. The CDR3 consists of 15 residues. The germline CDR1 and CDR2 sequences are SGHDT and YYEEEE. J gave up 3 bases and V 0 bases, and 4 bases lay outside the gene matches. CDR3 coding DNA: TGTGCCAGCAGCTTGGGGAGCGGGGGGAGCTACGAGCAGTACTTC. Its translation is CASSLGSGGSYEQYF.

Worth noting for this clone: A read error may produce the germline difference seen at one junction end. This chain joins TRBV30 and TRBJ2-5; D is perhaps TRBD1 (5 bases). The CDR3 contains 12 residues. Germline CDR1 GTSNPN, CDR2 SVGIG (reference sequence). CDR3 sequence reads: CAWSTGKEAQYF. The CDR3 region has the DNA TGTGCCTGGAGTACAGGCAAAGAGGCCCAGTACTTC.

This chain links TRBV11-2 with TRBJ1-4; D remains ambiguous. This CDR3 spans 15 amino acids. The germline V gene encodes CDR1 SGHAT and CDR2 FQNNGV. Between the trimmed V and J ends, which lost 2 bases and 11 bases, there was a span of 18 bases. The CDR3 here is CASSLIRTGIGKLFF. CDR3 DNA sequence: TGTGCCAGCAGCTTAATACGGACTGGAATTGGGAAACTGTTTTTT.

This clone was observed a few times. V is TRBV20-1 and J is TRBJ2-5, with no clear D. V was cut by 4 bases and J by 1 base, with 4 bases left in between. CDR3 size: 11 residues. In germline, CDR1 is DFQATT, CDR2 SNEGSKA (reference sequence). The CDR3 DNA follows: TGCAGTGCTACAGTCCAAGAGACCCAGTACTTC. Translated, it gives CSATVQETQYF.

This clone was found a few times. This chain's CDR3 is CASSSGTGYYEQYF. CDR3 nucleotides: TGTGCCAGCAGCTCCGGGACAGGGTACTACGAGCAGTACTTC. The rearrangement joins TRBV6-1 to TRBJ2-7; 9 bases align to TRBD1. The germline V gene encodes CDR1 MNHNS and CDR2 SASEGT. J gave up 3 bases and V 6 bases, and 6 bases lay outside the gene matches. This CDR3 is built from 14 residues.

The chain recombines TRBV12-1 with TRBJ2-7; the table calls TRBD2, which could not be checked here. TRBV12-1 is marked as a pseudogene. The CDR3 length is 16 residues. The CDR3 here is CASSTLGREGLYEQYF. The CDR3 DNA sequence: TGTGCCAGCAGCACTCTTGGGCGGGAGGGCCTCTACGAGCAGTACTTC.

This clone was counted only a few times. V usage is TRBV5-1 and J usage is TRBJ2-7; tentatively, D is TRBD2 (6 bases). The CDR3 is 14 residues long. Trimming pared 0 bases from V and 7 bases from J, leaving 14 bases between. The germline gives CDR1 SGHRS, CDR2 YFSETQ. The CDR3 DNA follows: TGCGCCAGCAGCTTGGCTCTTGGAGGGTTTGAGCAGTACTTC. Protein sequence: CASSLALGGFEQYF. Based on the CDR3 plus reference TRBV5-1 and TRBJ2-7, the full variable domain is KAGVTQTPRYLIKTRGQQVTLSCSPISGHRSVSWYQQTPGQGLQFLFEYFSETQRNKGNFPGRFSGRQFSNSRSEMNVSTLELGDSALYLCASSLALGGFEQYFGPGTRLTVT.

Only a few counts were recorded for this clone. V and J are TRBV5-4 and TRBJ2-5, with 8 bases fitting TRBD1. The CDR3 extends over 13 amino acids. CDR1 and CDR2 (germline): SGHNT, YYREEE (reference sequence). The V segment lost 4 bases and the J segment 4 bases; nucleotides outside the gene matches: 3. Written as DNA, the CDR3 is TGTGCCAGCAGCCTACAGGGGGGAGAGACCCAGTACTTC. Protein sequence: CASSLQGGETQYF.

This clone appeared a few times. The V call is TRBV27, the J call TRBJ2-7, with 8 nucleotides matching TRBD1. CDR1 is MNHEY, CDR2 SMNVEV, per germline (reference sequence). The V and J ends lost 6 bases and 6 bases, in that order; junction bases with no gene match: 13. There are 15 residues in the CDR3. The CDR3 region is CASRPIYRGAGEQYF. CDR3 sequence (DNA): TGTGCCAGCAGACCCATATACAGGGGGGCGGGCGAGCAGTACTTC.

This clone has a handful of counts. The chain is built from TRBV4-3 and TRBJ1-4; D is unclear. CDR3 length: 14 residues. Germline-derived CDR1 and CDR2 are LGHNA and YSLEER. Trimming stripped 5 bases from V and 5 bases from J, with 12 bases between. This CDR3 is CASSFAGQNEKLFF. In nucleotides, the CDR3 is TGCGCCAGCAGCTTCGCGGGCCAGAATGAAAAACTGTTTTTT.

V usage is TRBV5-4 and J usage is TRBJ1-4; 7 positions agree with TRBD1. This CDR3 is built from 17 residues. With V trimmed by 1 base and J by 1 base, 7 bases remained unmatched. The germline CDR1 and CDR2 sequences are SGHNT and YYREEE (reference sequence). The CDR3 coding sequence is TGTGCCAGCAGCTTGCAGGGGGAATCCCGAACTAATGAAAAACTGTTTTTT. Its translation is CASSLQGESRTNEKLFF. The full variable domain, in which reference TRBV5-4 and TRBJ1-4 provide the parts outside the CDR3, is ETGVTQSPTHLIKTRGQQVTLRCSSQSGHNTVSWYQQALGQGPQFIFQYYREEENGRGNFPPRFSGLQFPNYSSELNVNALELDDSALYLCASSLQGESRTNEKLFFGSGTQLSVL.

V gene TRBV5-1 combines with J gene TRBJ1-4, with 10 bases aligning to TRBD1. The CDR3 runs to 17 residues. Germline V gene data show CDR1 as SGHRS and CDR2 as YFSETQ. V dropped 4 bases and J dropped 7; count of bases not matched to a gene: 13. CDR3 in amino acids: CASSPDRGPGSSEKLFF. As DNA, the CDR3 is TGCGCCAGCAGCCCCGACAGGGGGCCCGGTTCCTCTGAAAAACTGTTTTTT. Together with reference TRBV5-1 and TRBJ1-4, the CDR3 gives the full variable domain: KAGVTQTPRYLIKTRGQQVTLSCSPISGHRSVSWYQQTPGQGLQFLFEYFSETQRNKGNFPGRFSGRQFSNSRSEMNVSTLELGDSALYLCASSPDRGPGSSEKLFFGSGTQLSVL.

V gene TRBV5-4 combines with J gene TRBJ2-7; 9 bases agree with TRBD1. V lost 3 bases and J lost 2; bases outside the gene matches: 6. In germline, CDR1 is SGHNT, CDR2 YYREEE (reference sequence). The CDR3 contains 15 residues. CDR3 in DNA: TGTGCCAGCAGCTCGGGACAGGGCCCTCCCTACGAGCAGTACTTC. Protein sequence: CASSSGQGPPYEQYF.